A selection of T cell receptor beta chains follows, all from one sample in a study of blood T cell repertoires in COVID-19. The data were produced by immunoSEQ multiplex PCR, yet TCRdb's version contains in-frame clones alone and is incomplete. The data show almost 100,000 clones, with 86% seen just once and 9% to 12% held by the top ten. Sequencing input: peripheral blood. The receptors come from a man in his forties or fifties with acute or convalescent COVID-19. The CDR3 runs from the conserved cysteine through the conserved F or W. Each record gives: D gene, J gene, V gene, CDR3 protein. A D gene is named only where the DNA matches it firmly.

d_call: TRBD2; j_call: TRBJ2-5; v_call: TRBV6-2/TRBV6-3; cdr3_aa: CASSYSGAGGPGETQYF
d_call: -; j_call: TRBJ2-1; v_call: TRBV5-1; cdr3_aa: CASSLVAASSYNEQFF
d_call: -; j_call: TRBJ1-2; v_call: TRBV6-2/TRBV6-3; cdr3_aa: CASSPGGYGYTF
d_call: TRBD2; j_call: TRBJ2-1; v_call: TRBV3-1/TRBV3-2; cdr3_aa: CASSQARTSGNPSYNEQFF
d_call: -; j_call: TRBJ2-7; v_call: TRBV5-6; cdr3_aa: CASSLFSGREQYF
d_call: TRBD2; j_call: TRBJ2-7; v_call: TRBV3-1/TRBV3-2; cdr3_aa: CASSQGTSGYEQYF
d_call: -; j_call: TRBJ2-1; v_call: TRBV19; cdr3_aa: CASSKERLIYNEQFF
d_call: TRBD1; j_call: TRBJ2-3; v_call: TRBV2; cdr3_aa: CASTHSKDRASTDTQYF
d_call: TRBD2; j_call: TRBJ2-1; v_call: TRBV6-2/TRBV6-3; cdr3_aa: CASSYPLSGDYNEQFF
d_call: TRBD1; j_call: TRBJ1-2; v_call: TRBV6-1; cdr3_aa: CASSGSDRGRGYGYTF
d_call: TRBD2; j_call: TRBJ2-7; v_call: TRBV6-1; cdr3_aa: CASSDPSGSSYEQYF